This is a list of T cell receptor beta chains from one sample in a study of ipilimumab plus nivolumab after autologous stem cell transplantation. The data were produced by immunoSEQ multiplex PCR, yet TCRdb's version contains in-frame clones alone and is incomplete. The data contain 5,000 or so clones, around two thirds of them singletons. The sequenced sample was PBMCs, obtained in a trial of ipilimumab plus nivolumab as post-transplant consolidation. The receptors shown here come from a male donor with multiple myeloma. Each CDR3 is given with its conserved first and last residue. D genes are given only for firm matches. Clone size is stated in some rows and not others, as once, few, many or a class when expanded.

v_gene	abundance	d_gene	j_gene	CDR3nt	CDR3aa
TRBV11-2	-	TRBD1	TRBJ2-4	TGTGCCAGCAGCTTATCGGTATCGGGACAGGGGGCTATCCTGTACTTC	CASSLSVSGQGAILYF
TRBV18	-	-	TRBJ1-1	TGTGCCAGCTCACCGATGGGAACTGAAGCTTTCTTT	CASSPMGTEAFF
TRBV13	-	-	TRBJ2-6	TGTGCCAGCAGCCAGACGGGATTCGGGGCCAACGTCCTGACTTTC	CASSQTGFGANVLTF
TRBV29-1	-	-	TRBJ1-1	TGCAGCGTTGAAAGCCCGAGTGGCGGGGCAAGGACTGAAGCTTTCTTT	CSVESPSGGARTEAFF
TRBV11-2	-	TRBD2	TRBJ2-7	TGTGCCAGCAGCTTATCAGCGGGACCCGACTACGAGCAGTACTTC	CASSLSAGPDYEQYF
TRBV29-1	-	-	TRBJ1-2	TGCAGCGTTGAAGACGTAGTTTGGCAGGCTGGCTACACCTTC	CSVEDVVWQAGYTF
TRBV7-2	-	-	TRBJ2-2	TGTGCCAGCAGCTTAATAGGGGGCACCGGGGAGCTGTTTTTT	CASSLIGGTGELFF
TRBV13	-	-	TRBJ2-1	TGTGCCAGCAGCCTTCGAAATTCCGGCAATGAGCAGTTCTTC	CASSLRNSGNEQFF
TRBV10-1	-	-	TRBJ2-3	TGCGCCAGCAGTCGCGGGACGGCCGGGCAGTATTTT	CASSRGTAGQYF
TRBV5-1	-	TRBD2	TRBJ2-3	TGCGCCAGCAGCCGGACTAGCGAGAGAGATACGCAGTATTTT	CASSRTSERDTQYF
TRBV6-1	few	TRBD2	TRBJ2-5	TGTGCCAGCAGTATCACTAGCGGGAGAGTACAGACCCAGTACTTC	CASSITSGRVQTQYF
TRBV6-5	-	-	TRBJ2-7	TGTGCCAGCAGTCTCCCCCTCCTGGGGGAGCAGTACTTC	CASSLPLLGEQYF
TRBV12-5	-	-	TRBJ1-5	TGTGCTAGTGGTTTGGTACTTGAGTCCCGCAGCAATCAGCCCCAGCATTTT	CASGLVLESRSNQPQHF
TRBV10-1	medium-sized	-	TRBJ2-5	TGCGCCAGCAGTGATCCGGGGGATGGAGAGACCCAGTACTTC	CASSDPGDGETQYF
TRBV4-3	-	-	TRBJ2-3	TGCGCCAGCAGCCAAGAGCCGGGGGGCCTCACAGATACGCAGTATTTT	CASSQEPGGLTDTQYF
TRBV4-1	few	TRBD1	TRBJ2-7	TGCGCCAGCAGCCAACCCGGGACAGGGTTATACGAGCAGTACTTC	CASSQPGTGLYEQYF
TRBV7-9	few	-	TRBJ1-6	TGTGCCAGCAGCCAACAGGGACAAAGGTCACCCCTCCACTTT	CASSQQGQRSPLHF
TRBV6-1	-	-	TRBJ2-1	TGTGCCAGCAGTTCCAAACACCTCTACAATGAGCAGTTCTTC	CASSSKHLYNEQFF
TRBV9	-	-	TRBJ1-4	TGTGCCAGCAGCGTAGAGATAGGCGAAGGGGAAAAACTGTTTTTT	CASSVEIGEGEKLFF
TRBV7-2	-	-	TRBJ2-4	TGTGCCAGCAGCTTAGGCCAGGGTGGGGGGGCCAAAAACATTCAGTACTTC	CASSLGQGGGAKNIQYF
TRBV9	-	TRBD2	TRBJ2-1	TGTGCCAGCAGTGCCCCCCAGCGGGAGGGCCAGGAGCAGTTCTTC	CASSAPQREGQEQFF
TRBV5-4	few	TRBD2	TRBJ2-7	TGTGCCAGCAGCTTGCGCCCCGTGCGGGGGGGCTACGAGCAGTACTTC	CASSLRPVRGGYEQYF
TRBV18	once	TRBD1	TRBJ2-1	TGTGCCAGCTCACTCACAGGGGGCCATGAGCAGTTCTTC	CASSLTGGHEQFF
TRBV4-1	-	-	TRBJ1-1	TGCGCCAGCAGTGAGCATCTGAGGCATTCTGTCGACACTGAAGCTTTCTTT	CASSEHLRHSVDTEAFF
TRBV29-1	-	-	TRBJ1-2	TGCAGCGTTCGGAATGGAGACTATGGCTACACCTTC	CSVRNGDYGYTF
TRBV5-1	-	TRBD1	TRBJ1-2	TGTGCCAGCAGCCCGACAGGGGACCCCTATGGCTACACCTTC	CASSPTGDPYGYTF
TRBV28	once	TRBD2	TRBJ2-3	TGTGCCAGCAGTTCCGGGACTAGCGGGAGTCCGCAGTATTTT	CASSSGTSGSPQYF
TRBV6-1	once	-	TRBJ1-1	TGTGCCAGCAGGGAAAACACTGAAGCTTTCTTT	CASRENTEAFF
TRBV15	-	-	TRBJ2-3	TGTGCCACCAGCAGAACCCAGGGGGGTCGGGTCACAGATACGCAGTATTTT	CATSRTQGGRVTDTQYF
TRBV19	-	-	TRBJ1-3	TGTGCCAGTAGTGAGGGACGTGGAAACACCATATATTTT	CASSEGRGNTIYF
TRBV18	few	TRBD2	TRBJ2-7	TGTGCCAGCTCACCCGCGGGAGGGCTTGGGCAGTACTTC	CASSPAGGLGQYF
TRBV27	-	-	TRBJ2-5	TGTGCCAGCAGTGCTATAACGGAGGAGACCCAGTACTTC	CASSAITEETQYF
TRBV9	-	TRBD2	TRBJ2-1	TGTGCCAGCAGCCCTGGGACTAGCGGGGGCAATGAGCAGTTCTTC	CASSPGTSGGNEQFF
TRBV23-1	large	-	TRBJ2-7	TGCGCCAGCACCCCCGATCTTGGCTCCTACGAGCAGTACTTC	CASTPDLGSYEQYF
TRBV5-8	-	TRBD1	TRBJ2-7	TGTGCCAGCAGGTGGACAGGGGGCGGCCACGAGCAGTACTTC	CASRWTGGGHEQYF
TRBV7-2	few	TRBD1	TRBJ1-4	TGTGCCAGCGAGAGGGACAGGGATGAAAAACTGTTTTTT	CASERDRDEKLFF
TRBV5-8	medium-sized	-	TRBJ2-7	TGTGCCAGCAGCTCGTCGGGGGTCTCCTCCTACGAGCAGTACTTC	CASSSSGVSSYEQYF
TRBV18	-	-	TRBJ1-1	TGTGCCAGCTCACCAGCGAGAGGGGGCACTGAAGCTTTCTTT	CASSPARGGTEAFF
TRBV18	-	-	TRBJ2-2	TGTGCCAGCTCACCTAGCGCAGCGACGAACACCGGGGAGCTGTTTTTT	CASSPSAATNTGELFF
TRBV13	-	-	TRBJ2-3	TGTGCCAGCAGCGCCTGGACCGACAACACAGATACGCAGTATTTT	CASSAWTDNTDTQYF
TRBV4-3	-	-	TRBJ2-6	TGCGCCAGCAGCCGGCAAAGACCGGGCCAAATCTCTGGGGCCAACGTCCTGACTTTC	CASSRQRPGQISGANVLTF
TRBV5-1	-	-	TRBJ2-1	TGCGCCAGCAGATCTCTGGGTGAGCGGTACAATGAGCAGTTCTTC	CASRSLGERYNEQFF
TRBV4-2	-	TRBD2	TRBJ2-1	TGTGCCAGCAGCCCCCGGGCGGGGGGGTACAATGAGCAGTTCTTC	CASSPRAGGYNEQFF
TRBV19	-	-	TRBJ2-6	TGTGCCAGTAGTCCTCCAGGGAATGGGGCCAACGTCCTGACTTTC	CASSPPGNGANVLTF
TRBV20-1	few	TRBD1	TRBJ2-7	TGCAGTGCAAAGGACAGGGACGAGCAGTACTTC	CSAKDRDEQYF
TRBV7-6	once	-	TRBJ2-7	TGTGCCAGCAGCTTCGGAGCAGTCGACTACGAGCAGTACTTC	CASSFGAVDYEQYF
TRBV18	-	-	TRBJ2-3	TGTGCCAGCTCACTGGGGGCGTCAGATACGCAGTATTTT	CASSLGASDTQYF
TRBV27	-	-	TRBJ2-1	TGTGCCAGCAGCCTCGAATTAGTAGACAATGAGCAGTTCTTC	CASSLELVDNEQFF
TRBV13	-	TRBD1	TRBJ1-2	TGTGCCAGCAGCATTACAAACAGGGGGCTCAGGTATGGCTACACCTTC	CASSITNRGLRYGYTF
TRBV5-1	-	-	TRBJ1-1	TGCGCCAGCAGCTTTTGGGGTAACACTGAAGCTTTCTTT	CASSFWGNTEAFF
TRBV5-6	once	TRBD1	TRBJ1-6	TGTGCCAGCAGCCTCCGCGCAGGGGGACCTAGTTCACCCCTCCACTTT	CASSLRAGGPSSPLHF
TRBV6-1	medium-sized	TRBD1	TRBJ2-7	TGTGCCAGCACCCGAGGGACAGGGACTAACGAGCAGTACTTC	CASTRGTGTNEQYF
TRBV9	medium-sized	-	TRBJ1-1	TGTGCCAGCAGCCCACCAGGGACGGGGCACACTGAAGCTTTCTTT	CASSPPGTGHTEAFF